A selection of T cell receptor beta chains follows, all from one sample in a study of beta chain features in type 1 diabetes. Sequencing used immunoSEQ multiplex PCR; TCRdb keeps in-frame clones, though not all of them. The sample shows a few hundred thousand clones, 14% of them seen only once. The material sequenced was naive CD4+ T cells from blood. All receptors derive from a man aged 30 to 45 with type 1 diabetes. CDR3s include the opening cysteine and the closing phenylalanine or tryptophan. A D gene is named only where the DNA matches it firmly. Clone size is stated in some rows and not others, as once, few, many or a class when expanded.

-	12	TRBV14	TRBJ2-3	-	CASSQYTDTQYF	TGTGCCAGCAGCCAATACACAGATACGCAGTATTTT
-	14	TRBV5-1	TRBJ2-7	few	CASSLGTDIYEQYF	TGCGCCAGCAGCTTGGGCACGGACATCTACGAGCAGTACTTC
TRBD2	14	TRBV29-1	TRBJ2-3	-	CSVVGLAGGDTQYF	TGCAGCGTTGTCGGACTAGCGGGGGGAGATACGCAGTATTTT
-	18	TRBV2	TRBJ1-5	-	CASSEDAPGHGSNQPQHF	TGTGCCAGCAGTGAAGACGCCCCGGGACACGGGAGCAATCAGCCCCAGCATTTT
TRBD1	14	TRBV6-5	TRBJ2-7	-	CASSYSDRRVEQYF	TGTGCCAGCAGTTACTCGGACAGGCGCGTCGAGCAGTACTTC
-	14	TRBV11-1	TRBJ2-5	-	CASSFDLTGETQYF	TGTGCCAGCAGCTTTGACCTAACGGGAGAGACCCAGTACTTC
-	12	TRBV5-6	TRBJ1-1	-	CASSLTGTEAFF	TGTGCCAGCAGCTTGACAGGCACTGAAGCTTTCTTT
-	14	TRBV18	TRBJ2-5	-	CASSPRGNQETQYF	TGTGCCAGCTCACCGCGAGGGAACCAAGAGACCCAGTACTTC
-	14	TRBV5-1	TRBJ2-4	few	CASSYGAGENIQYF	TGCGCCAGCAGCTATGGGGCAGGGGAAAACATTCAGTACTTC
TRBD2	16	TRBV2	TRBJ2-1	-	CASRITSGSIYNEQFF	TGTGCCAGCAGAATAACTAGCGGGAGTATCTACAATGAGCAGTTCTTC
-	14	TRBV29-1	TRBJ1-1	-	CSVWDPGRDTEAFF	TGCAGCGTTTGGGACCCGGGGAGGGACACTGAAGCTTTCTTT
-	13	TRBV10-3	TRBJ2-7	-	CAISESNPDEQYF	TGTGCCATCAGTGAGTCGAATCCAGACGAGCAGTACTTC
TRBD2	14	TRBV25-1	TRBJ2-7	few	CASSAPGGQYEQYF	TGTGCCAGCAGCGCCCCGGGGGGGCAGTACGAGCAGTACTTC
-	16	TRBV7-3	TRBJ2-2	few	CASSLGGSANTGELFF	TGTGCCAGCAGCTTAGGCGGTAGCGCAAACACCGGGGAGCTGTTTTTT
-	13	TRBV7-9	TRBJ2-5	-	CASSQVPEETQYF	TGCGCCAGCAGCCAAGTGCCAGAAGAGACCCAGTACTTC
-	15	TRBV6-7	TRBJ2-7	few	CASSYPSGFSYEQYF	TGTGCCAGCAGTTACCCCAGCGGATTCTCCTACGAGCAGTACTTC
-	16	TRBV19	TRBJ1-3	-	CASSPREGGSGNTIYF	TGTGCCAGTAGTCCCCGAGAAGGCGGATCAGGAAACACCATATATTTT
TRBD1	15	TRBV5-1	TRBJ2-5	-	CASSFLEQGDKTQYF	TGCGCCAGCAGCTTTTTGGAACAGGGGGATAAGACCCAGTACTTC
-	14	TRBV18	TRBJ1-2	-	CASSGLGREDGYTF	TGTGCCAGCTCCGGCCTAGGCAGGGAGGATGGCTACACCTTC
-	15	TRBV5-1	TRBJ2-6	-	CASSYGTPGANVLTF	TGCGCCAGCAGCTACGGGACTCCTGGGGCCAACGTCCTGACTTTC
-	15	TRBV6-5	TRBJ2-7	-	CASSYVAGASYEQYF	TGTGCCAGCAGTTACGTGGCAGGGGCTTCCTACGAGCAGTACTTC
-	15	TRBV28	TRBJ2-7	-	CASTPPWGHRYEQYF	TGTGCCAGCACCCCTCCGTGGGGACACCGTTACGAGCAGTACTTC
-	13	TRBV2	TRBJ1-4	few	CASSIGAGEKLFF	TGTGCCAGCAGTATAGGGGCTGGTGAAAAACTGTTTTTT
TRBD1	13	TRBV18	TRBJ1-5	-	CASSRDREGPQHF	TGTGCCAGCTCACGGGACAGGGAAGGGCCCCAGCATTTT
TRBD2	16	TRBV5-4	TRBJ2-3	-	CASSLEAGGPLDTQYF	TGTGCCAGCAGCTTGGAAGCGGGAGGGCCCCTGGATACGCAGTATTTT
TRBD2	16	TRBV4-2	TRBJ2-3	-	CASSQAGTSGTDTQYF	TGTGCCAGCAGCCAAGCCGGGACTAGCGGCACAGATACGCAGTATTTT
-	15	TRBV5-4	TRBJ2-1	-	CASSFSGNPYNEQFF	TGTGCCAGCAGCTTCAGCGGAAACCCCTACAATGAGCAGTTCTTC
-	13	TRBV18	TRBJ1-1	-	CASSPTGHGEAFF	TGTGCCAGCTCACCAACAGGGCACGGTGAAGCTTTCTTT
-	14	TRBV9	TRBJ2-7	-	CASSVGGGFYEQYF	TGTGCCAGCAGCGTAGGAGGAGGGTTCTACGAGCAGTACTTC
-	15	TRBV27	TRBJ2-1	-	CASSATGGAYNEQFF	TGTGCCAGCAGTGCCACAGGGGGGGCCTACAATGAGCAGTTCTTC
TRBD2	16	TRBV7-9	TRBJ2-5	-	CASSAGTSGRTETQYF	TGTGCCAGCAGCGCCGGGACTAGCGGGAGGACTGAGACCCAGTACTTC
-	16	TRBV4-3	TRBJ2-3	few	CASSQGQARLTDTQYF	TGCGCCAGCAGCCAAGGACAGGCGAGACTCACAGATACGCAGTATTTT
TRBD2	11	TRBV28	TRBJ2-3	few	CASSLAGVEYF	TGTGCCAGCAGTCTAGCGGGAGTGGAGTATTTT
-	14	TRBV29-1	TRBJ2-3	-	CSVVGYLGADTQYF	TGCAGCGTTGTTGGCTATCTAGGGGCAGATACGCAGTATTTT
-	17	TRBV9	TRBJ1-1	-	CASSVAAGAGKNTEAFF	TGTGCCAGCAGCGTAGCCGCGGGGGCAGGGAAGAACACTGAAGCTTTCTTT
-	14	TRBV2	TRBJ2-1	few	CASRRGGNQGEQFF	TGTGCCAGCAGACGTGGGGGCAATCAGGGTGAGCAGTTCTTC
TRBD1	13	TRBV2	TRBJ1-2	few	CASSRDSNYGYTF	TGTGCCAGCAGCAGGGACAGTAACTATGGCTACACCTTC
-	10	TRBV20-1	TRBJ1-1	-	CSAKQAEAFF	TGCAGTGCTAAACAGGCTGAAGCTTTCTTT
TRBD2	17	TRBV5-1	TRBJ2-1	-	CASSLLLSGGPYNEQFF	TGCGCCAGCAGCCTACTATTATCGGGGGGACCCTACAATGAGCAGTTCTTC
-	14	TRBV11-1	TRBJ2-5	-	CASSLRLYQETQYF	TGTGCCAGCAGCTTGAGGTTGTACCAAGAGACCCAGTACTTC
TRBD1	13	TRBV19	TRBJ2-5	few	CASSKGAKETQYF	TGTGCCAGTAGTAAGGGGGCCAAGGAGACCCAGTACTTC
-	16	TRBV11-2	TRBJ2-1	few	CASSFDSGSVYNEQFF	TGTGCCAGCAGCTTCGATAGTGGTAGCGTCTACAATGAGCAGTTCTTC
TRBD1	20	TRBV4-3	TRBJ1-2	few	CASSQDPYRTGRARGYGYTF	TGCGCCAGCAGCCAAGATCCTTACCGGACAGGAAGAGCCCGGGGCTATGGCTACACCTTC
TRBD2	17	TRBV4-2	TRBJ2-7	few	CASSQGLGTSVTYEQYF	TGTGCCAGCAGCCAAGGGCTCGGGACTAGCGTAACCTACGAGCAGTACTTC
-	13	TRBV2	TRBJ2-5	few	CASAEVPQETQYF	TGTGCCAGCGCAGAAGTCCCCCAAGAGACCCAGTACTTC
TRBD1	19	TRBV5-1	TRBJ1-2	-	CASRPQPLTGHQGNYGYTF	TGCGCCAGCAGACCACAACCCCTGACAGGGCACCAGGGGAACTATGGCTACACCTTC
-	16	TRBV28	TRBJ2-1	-	CASSLWRADKADEQFF	TGTGCCAGCAGTTTATGGAGGGCCGATAAGGCGGATGAGCAGTTCTTC
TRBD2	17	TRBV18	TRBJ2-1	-	CASSLTPPAGSYNEQFF	TGTGCCAGCTCATTAACACCCCCAGCGGGATCTTACAATGAGCAGTTCTTC
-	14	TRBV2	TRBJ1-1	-	CASTAGFWNTEAFF	TGTGCCAGCACCGCAGGGTTTTGGAACACTGAAGCTTTCTTT
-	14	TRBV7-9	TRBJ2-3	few	CASSLQLASDTQYF	TGTGCCAGCAGCTTACAACTAGCCTCAGATACGCAGTATTTT
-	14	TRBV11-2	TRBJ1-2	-	CASSMARVNYGYTF	TGTGCCAGCAGCATGGCGCGGGTCAACTATGGCTACACCTTC
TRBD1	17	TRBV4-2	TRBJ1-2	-	CASSQRDRGLSLRGYTF	TGTGCCAGCAGCCAACGGGACAGGGGCCTGAGTCTGCGGGGCTACACCTTC